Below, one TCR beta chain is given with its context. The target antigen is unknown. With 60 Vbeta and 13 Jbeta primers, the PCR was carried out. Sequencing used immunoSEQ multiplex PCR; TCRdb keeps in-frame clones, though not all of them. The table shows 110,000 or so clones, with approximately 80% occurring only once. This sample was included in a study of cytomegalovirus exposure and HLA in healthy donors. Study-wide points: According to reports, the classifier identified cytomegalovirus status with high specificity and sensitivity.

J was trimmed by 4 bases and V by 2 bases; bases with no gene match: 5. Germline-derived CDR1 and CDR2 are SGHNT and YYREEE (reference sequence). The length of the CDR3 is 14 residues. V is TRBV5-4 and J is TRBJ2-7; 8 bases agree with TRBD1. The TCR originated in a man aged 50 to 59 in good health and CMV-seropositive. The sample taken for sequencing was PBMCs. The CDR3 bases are TGTGCCAGCAGCTTCTCAGGGGGCAGGTACGAGCAGTACTTC. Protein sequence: CASSFSGGRYEQYF.